This T cell receptor beta chain was recovered during a study of control samples from healthy donors and cancer patients. This table comes from immunoSEQ multiplex PCR, and its TCRdb copy is limited to in-frame clones, with some not included. The table includes about 140,000 clones, 70% to 90% detected once. Germline loops: CDR1 SNHLY, CDR2 FYNNEI. V shed 3 bases, J shed 3 bases, and the junction held 0 bases outside the gene matches. The CDR3 is made up of 15 amino acids. This chain connects TRBV2 to TRBJ2-3; 13 bases line up with TRBD2. The material sequenced was blood. This TCR came from a woman aged 30 to 39 in good health. DNA of the CDR3: TGTGCCAGCAGTGAGGGACTAGCGGGGACAGATACGCAGTATTTT. It yields the protein CASSEGLAGTDTQYF.